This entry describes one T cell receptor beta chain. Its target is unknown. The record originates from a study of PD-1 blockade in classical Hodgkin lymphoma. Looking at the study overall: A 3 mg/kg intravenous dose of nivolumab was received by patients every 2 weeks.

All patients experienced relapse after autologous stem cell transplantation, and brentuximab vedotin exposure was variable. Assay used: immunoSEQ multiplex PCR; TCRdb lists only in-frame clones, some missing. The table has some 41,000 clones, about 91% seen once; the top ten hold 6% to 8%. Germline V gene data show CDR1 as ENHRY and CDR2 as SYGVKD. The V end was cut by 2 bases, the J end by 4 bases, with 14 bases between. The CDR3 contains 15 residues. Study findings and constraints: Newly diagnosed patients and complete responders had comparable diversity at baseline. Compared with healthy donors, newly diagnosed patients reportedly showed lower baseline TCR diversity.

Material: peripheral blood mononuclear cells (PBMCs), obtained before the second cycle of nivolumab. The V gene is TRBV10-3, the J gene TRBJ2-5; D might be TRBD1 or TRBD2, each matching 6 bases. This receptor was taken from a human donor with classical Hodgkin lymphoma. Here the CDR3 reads CAISEAGKGGETQYF. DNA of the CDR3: TGTGCCATCAGTGAGGCGGGAAAAGGGGGAGAGACCCAGTACTTC.